The 19 T cell receptor beta chains below come from one sample, sequenced in a study of tumor-infiltrating lymphocytes in primary liver carcinoma. With a constant-region primer, TCR beta cDNA was made from about 0.5 ug of total RNA. Libraries of TCR beta came from three nested multiplex PCR rounds with slightly modified ARM-PCR. The opening two PCR rounds, around 10 cycles each, paired TRBV1-TRBV30 forward primers with a C-beta reverse primer. TCRdb reanalysed the multiplex PCR reads using MiXCR and keeps one entry per CDR3 protein. Of over 100,000 distinct CDR3 sequences in the sample, 55% to 70% were seen once. Co-extraction yielded RNA and DNA from roughly 20-30 mg of unsorted bulk tissue. Sequenced: tumor-adjacent normal liver tissue. The source of these receptors is a woman in her fifties or sixties with primary liver carcinoma and hepatitis B virus infection.

The rearrangement joins TRBV6-5 to TRBJ2-1; tentative D call: TRBD2 (6 bases). V was pared by 2 bases and J by 12 bases, with 20 bases between. The V gene's germline CDR1 is MNHEY and CDR2 SVGAGI. The CDR3 contains 15 residues. The CDR3 region has the DNA TGTGCCAGCAGTTACGGGCTAGCGAGCTACAATAGGCAGTTCTTC. Translating it yields CASSYGLASYNRQFF.

As regards this clonotype: With a much larger clone just one base away, this may be a read error. This chain uses TRBV21-1 with TRBJ2-3. TRBV21-1 is shown as a pseudogene. CDR3 size: 16 residues. CDR3 in amino acids: CASSKADLPPTNTQYF. The CDR3 nucleotides are TGTGCCAGCAGCAAAGCCGATTTGCCCCCCACAAATACGCAGTATTTT.

There are many counts of this clonotype. This rearrangement joins TRBV29-1 to TRBJ2-2, with D possibly being TRBD1 (6 bases). Germline CDR1 and CDR2: SQVTM and ANQGSEA. V shed 4 bases and J shed 6 bases, with 15 bases lying between them. The CDR3 consists of 14 residues. CDR3 in DNA: TGCAGCGTTGGGGAACAGGGAGTCCCCGGGGAGCTGTTTTTT. Its translation is CSVGEQGVPGELFF.

As regards this clonotype: This could be a read error, since a much larger clone is one nucleotide away. The chain carries TRBV7-9 and TRBJ1-1; D is unclear. Germline lookup yields CDR1 SEHNR and CDR2 FQNEAQ (reference sequence). The CDR3 extends over 13 amino acids. The CDR3 region is CASSFSTRTETFF. The CDR3 DNA follows: TGTGCCAGCAGCTTTAGCACCCGGACTGAAACTTTCTTT.

In its sample, this clonotype ranks as medium-sized. The chain recombines TRBV11-2 with TRBJ2-5; D possibly corresponds to TRBD2 (6 bases). Trimming pared 2 bases from V and 5 bases from J, leaving 12 bases between. The CDR3 length is 14 residues. Germline values: CDR1 SGHAT, CDR2 FQNNGV. In DNA form, the CDR3 reads TGTGCCAGCAGCTTAACCCCGGAGGGGGAGACCCAGTACTTC. Protein: CASSLTPEGETQYF.

This clonotype occurred many times. The chain combines TRBV5-1 with TRBJ2-1, with 14 bases lining up with TRBD2. Trimming took 4 bases from V and 7 from J; bases not matched to a gene: 10. Germline CDR1 is SGHRS and CDR2 is YFSETQ. CDR3 length: 17 amino acids. CDR3 residues: CASSRTSGRTARNEQFF. The CDR3 nucleotides are TGCGCCAGCAGCAGGACTAGCGGGAGGACAGCTCGGAATGAGCAGTTCTTC.

The chain employs TRBV29-1 and TRBJ2-3; no firm D call. V gave up 0 bases and J gave up 13 bases, with 14 bases separating them. Looked up from germline, CDR1 is SQVTM and CDR2 is ANQGSEA. This CDR3 is 12 amino acids long. DNA of the CDR3: TGCAGCGTTGAAGAGGCCACAGATATGAAGTATTTT. Translated, it gives CSVEEATDMKYF.

To note about this clonotype: This sequence may be a read error, since a much larger clone differs from it by one base. The J gene is TRBJ1-2, the V gene TRBV28; D is perhaps TRBD1 (5 bases). This CDR3 has 16 amino acids. Germline CDR1 and CDR2: MDHEN and SYDVKM. CDR3 DNA sequence: TGTGCCAGCAGCACCCCCCCGGGACGCGGGAACTATGACTACACCTTC. This encodes CASSTPPGRGNYDYTF.

In the case of this clonotype: A junction end diverges from the germline sequence, so it may reflect a read error. The gene calls are TRBV6-4 and TRBJ2-1; D call uncertain. The CDR3 spans 15 residues. Germline V gives CDR1 MRHNA, CDR2 SNTAGT. The CDR3, as DNA: TGTGCCAGCAGCGAACAGTCAACCTCCTACAATGAGCAGCTCTTC. Amino acid sequence: CASSEQSTSYNEQLF.

Ten or more counts support this clonotype. The J gene is TRBJ1-2, the V gene TRBV5-6; D is ambiguous. In germline, CDR1 is SGHDT, CDR2 YYEEEE. There are 12 residues in the CDR3. V gave up 2 bases and J gave up 3 bases, with 5 bases separating them. The CDR3 here is CASSFRDYGYTF. The DNA for the CDR3 is TGTGCCAGCAGCTTTAGGGACTATGGCTACACCTTC.

In this sample, this clonotype turned up a few times. The conserved phenylalanine or tryptophan normally closing the CDR3 is absent here, so this likely arose from a read error. Because the CDR3's place on the DNA is in doubt, the DNA is left out and the CDR3 is given as listed by TCRdb. The chain is built from TRBV29-1 and TRBJ1-6; TRBD1, as called in the table, went unchecked against the DNA. Termini included, the CDR3 measures 13 amino acids. The V gene's germline CDR1 is SQVTM and CDR2 ANQGSEA. CDR3 sequence reads: CSVTQGANSPFHS.

This clonotype was seen at least ten times. Because it lacks the conserved phenylalanine or tryptophan at the end, this CDR3 is likely a read error. V is TRBV29-1 and J is TRBJ1-1, with a tentative D call TRBD1 (6 bases). Trimming shortened V by 7 bases and J by 3 bases, and 21 bases separated the two germline ends. This CDR3 spans 15 amino acids. CDR1 and CDR2 (germline): SQVTM, ANQGSEA. The CDR3 DNA reads as TGCAGCGGGGGTAGACAGGACCCTTCGTACACTGAAGCTTTCCTT. Its protein is CSGGRQDPSYTEAFL.

About this clonotype itself: Germline and junction disagree at one end, which may indicate a read error. The V call is TRBV4-2, the J call TRBJ1-6; 8 bases are a match to TRBD1. Germline assignment: CDR1 LGHNA and CDR2 YNFKEQ. The CDR3 sequence is 17 residues long. The CDR3: CASSIVRGPAHNSALHF. The DNA for the CDR3 is TGTGCCAGCAGCATAGTCAGGGGGCCTGCCCATAATTCAGCCCTCCACTTT.

This clonotype showed up just once. The junction shows a germline mismatch at one end, possibly a read error. The V and J genes are TRBV11-3 and TRBJ2-3, with D perhaps TRBD2 (6 bases). This CDR3 comprises 16 residues. Looked up from germline, CDR1 is SGHNT and CDR2 is YENEEA. CDR3 amino acids: CTSSPRRGLSTDTQYF. CDR3 DNA: TGTACCAGCAGCCCCCGACGGGGGTTAAGCACAGATACGCAGTATTTT. Supplemented by reference TRBV11-3 and TRBJ2-3, the full variable domain reads EAGVVQSPRYKIIEKKQPVAFWCNPISGHNTLYWYLQNLGQGPELLIRYENEEAVDDSQLPKDRFSAERLKGVDSTLKIQPAELGDSAVYLCTSSPRRGLSTDTQYFGPGTRLTVL.

As for this clonotype: At one boundary the junction diverges from the germline segment, which might be a read error. The chain combines TRBV12-3 or TRBV12-4 with TRBJ2-1; the D is unclear. This CDR3 spans 16 amino acids. CDR3 amino acids: CASSLVVPIGYNEQFF. The CDR3 nucleotides are TGTGCCAGCAGCTTAGTGGTGCCTATCGGCTACAATGAACAGTTCTTC.

On this clonotype: A much larger clone lies a single base off, so this may be a read error. The CDR3 sequence is CASSIRLSSYNEQFF. CDR3 in DNA: TGTGCCAGCAGCATCCGACTGAGCTCCTACAATGAGCAGTTCTTC. V gene TRBV6-5 combines with J gene TRBJ2-1; D is ambiguous. Trimming removed 6 bases at V and 0 bases at J, with 12 bases between. In germline, CDR1 is MNHEY, CDR2 SVGAGI. The CDR3 is 15 amino acids.

This clonotype was detected only a few times. A clone one base away is much larger, so this may be a read error. The V gene is TRBV28, the J gene TRBJ2-5, with a possible D match to TRBD1 (6 bases). The CDR3 extends over 14 amino acids. CDR1 is MDHEN, CDR2 SYDVKM, per germline. V lost 7 bases to trimming and J lost 5 bases, with 17 bases between them. CDR3 sequence reads: CASTEDRRHETQYF. CDR3 in DNA: TGTGCCAGCACCGAAGACAGGCGACATGAGACCCAGTACTTC.

As to this clonotype: A much larger clone differs by one base, so this may be a read error. The V call is TRBV5-1, the J call TRBJ2-2; 7 bases map to TRBD2. This CDR3 has 15 residues. Germline CDR1 SGHRS, CDR2 YFSETQ. This chain's CDR3 is CASSFLGEGTGKLFF. In DNA form, the CDR3 reads TGCGCCAGCAGCTTCCTAGGGGAGGGCACCGGGAAGCTGTTTTTT.

On this clonotype: A much larger clone lies one base from this, so it may be a read error. The V call is TRBV6-5, the J call TRBJ2-7; TRBD2 agrees at 10 bases. The germline CDR1 and CDR2 sequences are MNHEY and SVGAGI. The CDR3 sequence is 17 residues long. This chain's CDR3 is CVSSYLASGGGAVEQYF. DNA for the CDR3: TGTGTCAGCAGTTACTTGGCTAGCGGGGGTGGGGCGGTCGAGCAGTACTTC.